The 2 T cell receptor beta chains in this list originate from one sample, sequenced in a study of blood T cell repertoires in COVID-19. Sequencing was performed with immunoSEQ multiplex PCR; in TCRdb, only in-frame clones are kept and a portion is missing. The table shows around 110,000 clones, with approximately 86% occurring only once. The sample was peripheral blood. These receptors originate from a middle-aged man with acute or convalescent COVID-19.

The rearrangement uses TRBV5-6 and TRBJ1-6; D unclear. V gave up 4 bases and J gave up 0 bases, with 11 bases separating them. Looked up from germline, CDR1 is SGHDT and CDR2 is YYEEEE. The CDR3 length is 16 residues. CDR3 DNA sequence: TGTGCCAGCAGCCCAAACGCAGGCTCCTATAATTCACCCCTCCACTTT. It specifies CASSPNAGSYNSPLHF.

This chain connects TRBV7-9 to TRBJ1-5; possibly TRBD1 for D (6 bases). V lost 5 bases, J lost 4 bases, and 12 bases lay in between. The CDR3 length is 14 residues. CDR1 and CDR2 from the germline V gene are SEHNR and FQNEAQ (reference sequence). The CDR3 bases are TGTGCCAGCAGCCCACAGGGAAGTAATCAGCCCCAGCATTTT. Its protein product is CASSPQGSNQPQHF.